Included here is one T cell receptor beta chain sequence, with context. This specimen belongs to a study of control samples from healthy donors and cancer patients. V was shortened by 7 bases and J by 0 bases, with 9 bases between the two germline ends. The CDR3 totals 14 residues. Germline V gives CDR1 SGHAT, CDR2 FQNNGV. Measured with immunoSEQ multiplex PCR; TCRdb has only the in-frame clones, and not every one. The top ten clones hold approximately 7.9% of a sample with about 88,000 clones, roughly 93% of them seen once. Input material: blood. The sequence derives from a man younger than 35 in good health. J is TRBJ1-4 and V is TRBV11-2; D is undetermined. The DNA of the CDR3 is TGTGCCAGCAACTCCAGAGCAACTAATGAAAAACTGTTTTTT. It is translated as CASNSRATNEKLFF. The whole variable domain, filled in from reference TRBV11-2 and TRBJ1-4, reads EAGVAQSPRYKIIEKRQSVAFWCNPISGHATLYWYQQILGQGPKLLIQFQNNGVVDDSQLPKDRFSAERLKGVDSTLKIQPAKLEDSAVYLCASNSRATNEKLFFGSGTQLSVL.